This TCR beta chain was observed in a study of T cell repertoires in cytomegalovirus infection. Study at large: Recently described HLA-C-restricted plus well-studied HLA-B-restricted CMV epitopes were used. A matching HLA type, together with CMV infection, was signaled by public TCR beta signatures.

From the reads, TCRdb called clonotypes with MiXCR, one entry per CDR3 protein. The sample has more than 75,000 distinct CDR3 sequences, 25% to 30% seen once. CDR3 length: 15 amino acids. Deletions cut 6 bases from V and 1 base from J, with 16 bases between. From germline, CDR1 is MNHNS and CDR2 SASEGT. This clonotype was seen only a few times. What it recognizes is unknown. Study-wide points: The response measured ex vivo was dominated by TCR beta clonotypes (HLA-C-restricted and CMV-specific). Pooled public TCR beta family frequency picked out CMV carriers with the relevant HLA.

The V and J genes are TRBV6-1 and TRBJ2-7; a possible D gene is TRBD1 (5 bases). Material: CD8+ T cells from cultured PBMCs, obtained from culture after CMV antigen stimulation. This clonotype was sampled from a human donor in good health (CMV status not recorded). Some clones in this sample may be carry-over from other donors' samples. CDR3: CASSPPLDSSYEQYF. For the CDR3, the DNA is TGTGCCAGCAGCCCCCCTCTCGACAGTTCCTACGAGCAGTACTTC.